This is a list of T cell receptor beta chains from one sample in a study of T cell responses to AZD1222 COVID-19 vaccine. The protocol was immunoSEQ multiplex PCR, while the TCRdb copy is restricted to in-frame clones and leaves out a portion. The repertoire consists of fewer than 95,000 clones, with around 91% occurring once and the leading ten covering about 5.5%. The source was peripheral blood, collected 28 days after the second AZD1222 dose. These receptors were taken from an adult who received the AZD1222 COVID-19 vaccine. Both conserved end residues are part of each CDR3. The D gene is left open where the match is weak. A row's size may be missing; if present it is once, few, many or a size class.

TGTGCCAGCAGCTTCCGGGGTCCTCTTGGCACTGAAGCTTTCTTT CASSFRGPLGTEAFF TRBJ1-1 - - TRBV5-6
TGTGCCAGCAGCTGGAACAGCCTAGGGGAAAAACTGTTTTTT CASSWNSLGEKLFF TRBJ1-4 - - TRBV7-2
TGTGCCAGCAGCCCCACCGGGACACATGGCGAGCCCCAGCATTTT CASSPTGTHGEPQHF TRBJ1-5 once - TRBV11-2
TGTGCCAGCAGTCCAGACGGGGCTAATGAAAAACTGTTTTTT CASSPDGANEKLFF TRBJ1-4 - - TRBV14
TGTGCCAGCAGCTTGAAGGGACAGGGAGGTCAGCCCCAGCATTTT CASSLKGQGGQPQHF TRBJ1-5 - TRBD1 TRBV5-6
TGTGCCATCAGACCCGAACTAGCGCTTGCCCACGAGCAGTACTTC CAIRPELALAHEQYF TRBJ2-7 - TRBD2 TRBV10-3
TGTGCCAGCAGTTTTTTGTCAGTACCACATGGCTACACCTTC CASSFLSVPHGYTF TRBJ1-2 - - TRBV28
TGTGCCAGCAGCTTACATCGACAGGGTGGGGATGGCTACACCTTC CASSLHRQGGDGYTF TRBJ1-2 once TRBD1 TRBV11-2
TGCGCCAGCAGCCAAGATAGTACAGGGGGCACGAGGGGTGAAAAACTGTTTTTT CASSQDSTGGTRGEKLFF TRBJ1-4 - TRBD1 TRBV4-1
TGTGCCAGCAGCGTACGGGTTCCCCACACAGATACGCAGTATTTT CASSVRVPHTDTQYF TRBJ2-3 - - TRBV7-3
TGCGCCAGCAGGGTCGCCGGATCTAACGGTGGCTACACCTTC CASRVAGSNGGYTF TRBJ1-2 - - TRBV5-1
TGTGCCAGCAGCCGGACGGACTATGGCTACACCTTC CASSRTDYGYTF TRBJ1-2 once - TRBV7-9
TGTGCCAGCAGCTTGGGAGGGGAAGACTATGGCTACACCTTC CASSLGGEDYGYTF TRBJ1-2 - - TRBV5-4
TGTGCCAGCAGTATAAACGGACAGCCCACAGATACGCAGTATTTT CASSINGQPTDTQYF TRBJ2-3 - - TRBV2
TGTGCCAGTAGTATAGGGGCGAGCTCCTACAATGAGCAGTTCTTC CASSIGASSYNEQFF TRBJ2-1 once - TRBV19
TGTGCCAGCAGCCCCAGGACAGGAGTCTATGGCTACACCTTC CASSPRTGVYGYTF TRBJ1-2 - TRBD1 TRBV11-3
TGTGCCAGCCGCGGGGAGTACGAGCAGTACTTC CASRGEYEQYF TRBJ2-7 - - TRBV27
TGTGCCAGCAGTAGGGACGGGACAAAAACTGAAGCTTTCTTT CASSRDGTKTEAFF TRBJ1-1 once - TRBV6-5
TGTGCCAGCAGTTCGCATCGGGACACTGAAGCTTTCTTT CASSSHRDTEAFF TRBJ1-1 - - TRBV6-4
TGTGCCAGCGGAAAACAGGGGTTCACTGAAGCTTTCTTT CASGKQGFTEAFF TRBJ1-1 few TRBD1 TRBV7-3
TGTGCCTGGAGTGTAGGTAGCGGGAACCAAGAGACCCAGTACTTC CAWSVGSGNQETQYF TRBJ2-5 - TRBD2 TRBV30
TGTGCCAGTCGGACAGGGGGCTTCACTGAAGCTTTCTTT CASRTGGFTEAFF TRBJ1-1 - TRBD1 TRBV3-1/TRBV3-2
TGTGCCAGCAGCTATAGACTTAACACTGAAGCTTTCTTT CASSYRLNTEAFF TRBJ1-1 - - TRBV7-8
TGCAGCGTTGGCGACACAGTTAATTCACCCCTCCACTTT CSVGDTVNSPLHF TRBJ1-6 - - TRBV29-1
TGTGCCAGCAGCTTAGAACGGCTAAACCTCGTTCAGCAGTACTTC CASSLERLNLVQQYF TRBJ2-7 few - TRBV11-2
TGTGCCAGCAGCTTATTCCTAGCGGGGGCAGAGACCCAGTACTTC CASSLFLAGAETQYF TRBJ2-5 - TRBD2 TRBV7-9
TGCGCCAGCAGCCAAATGTTGGGGATGCCTGAGCAGTTCTTC CASSQMLGMPEQFF TRBJ2-1 - - TRBV4-3
TGTGCCAGCAGAGGACAGGCCACCTATGGCTACACCTTC CASRGQATYGYTF TRBJ1-2 - TRBD1 TRBV11-2
TGTGCCAGCTCACCGGAATCCACCCTTGGAAACACCATATATTTT CASSPESTLGNTIYF TRBJ1-3 - - TRBV18
TGTGCCAGCAGCTTACAGTCAGGGGCCCGTGGTGAAGCTTTCTTT CASSLQSGARGEAFF TRBJ1-1 - - TRBV11-2
TGTGCCAGCAGGTTTACAGGGACCTATAATTCACCCCTCCACTTT CASRFTGTYNSPLHF TRBJ1-6 - - TRBV5-8
TGTGCCAGCAGCTTAAGGTCTCCAACTAATGAAAAACTGTTTTTT CASSLRSPTNEKLFF TRBJ1-4 - - TRBV7-2
TGCAGTGCTAGTCCCGGGAAAGCTTTCTTT CSASPGKAFF TRBJ1-1 - - TRBV20-1
TGTGCCAGCAGTTGGACTGCACCGTATGGCTACACCTTC CASSWTAPYGYTF TRBJ1-2 - - TRBV28
TGTGCCAGCAGTCCGTCAGGGGGCAATGAGCAGTTCTTC CASSPSGGNEQFF TRBJ2-1 - TRBD1 TRBV12-3/TRBV12-4
TGTGCCAGCAGTGACGGGACAGGGGGCGAGACTGAAGCTTTCTTT CASSDGTGGETEAFF TRBJ1-1 - TRBD1 TRBV6-4
TGTGCCACCAGGAGTAGACAGACACGTCAGCCCCAGCATTTT CATRSRQTRQPQHF TRBJ1-5 - - TRBV15
TGTGCCAGCAGCAGACAGGGTGCAGATACGCAGTATTTT CASSRQGADTQYF TRBJ2-3 - TRBD1 TRBV5-4
TGTGCCAGCAGCACCGAACCGACTAGCAGCCAAGAGACCCAGTACTTC CASSTEPTSSQETQYF TRBJ2-5 - TRBD2 TRBV7-9
TGTGCCAGCACTCAAAGCAGGGGCTACACCTTC CASTQSRGYTF TRBJ1-2 - - TRBV7-2
TGTGCCAGCAGCCCCCTGGGCCCGGCAGATACGCAGTATTTT CASSPLGPADTQYF TRBJ2-3 - - TRBV7-2
TGTGCCAGCCGGGGGGGCCACTCAGATACGCAGTATTTT CASRGGHSDTQYF TRBJ2-3 - TRBD2 TRBV7-3
TGTGCCAGCATTCTAGGGCCCCAAGAGACCCAGTACTTC CASILGPQETQYF TRBJ2-5 - - TRBV2
TGTGCCAGCAGCCCAAGGGACATACGCTATGGCTACACCTTC CASSPRDIRYGYTF TRBJ1-2 - - TRBV7-9
TGTGCCTGGACCCCTCGAGGTCCCTACGAGCAGTACTTC CAWTPRGPYEQYF TRBJ2-7 - - TRBV30
TGTGCCAGTAGTTCAATAGCGGGGGGTAAGAACGAGCAGTACTTC CASSSIAGGKNEQYF TRBJ2-7 - TRBD2 TRBV19
TGTGCCAGCAGCTTGGGGCAAAATAATTCACCCCTCCACTTT CASSLGQNNSPLHF TRBJ1-6 - - TRBV5-8
TGTGCCAGCGCCCTCAAGCCGGGGGGAAGCGGTACGCAGTATTTT CASALKPGGSGTQYF TRBJ2-3 - TRBD2 TRBV11-2